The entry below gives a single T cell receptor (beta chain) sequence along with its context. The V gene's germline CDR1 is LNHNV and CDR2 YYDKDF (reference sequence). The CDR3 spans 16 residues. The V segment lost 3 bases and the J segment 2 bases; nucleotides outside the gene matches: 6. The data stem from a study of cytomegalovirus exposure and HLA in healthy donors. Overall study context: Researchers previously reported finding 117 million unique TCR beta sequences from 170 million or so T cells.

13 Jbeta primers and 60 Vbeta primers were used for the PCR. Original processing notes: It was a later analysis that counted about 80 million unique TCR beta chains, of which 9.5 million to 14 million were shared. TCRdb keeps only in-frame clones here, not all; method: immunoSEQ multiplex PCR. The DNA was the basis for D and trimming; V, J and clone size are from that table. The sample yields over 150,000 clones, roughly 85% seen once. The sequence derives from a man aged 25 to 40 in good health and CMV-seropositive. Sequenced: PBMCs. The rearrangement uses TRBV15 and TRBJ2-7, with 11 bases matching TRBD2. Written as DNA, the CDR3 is TGTGCCACCAGCAGGGTTAGACTAGCGGGAACCTACGAGCAGTACTTC. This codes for CATSRVRLAGTYEQYF. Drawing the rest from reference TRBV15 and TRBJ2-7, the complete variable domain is DAMVIQNPRYQVTQFGKPVTLSCSQTLNHNVMYWYQQKSSQAPKLLFHYYDKDFNNEADTPDNFQSRRPNTSFCFLDIRSPGLGDTAMYLCATSRVRLAGTYEQYFGPGTRLTVT.